Listed below are T cell receptor beta chains from one sample, sequenced in a study of monozygotic twins with inflammatory bowel disease. From the 5' RACE reads, TCRdb lists one entry per CDR3 protein and no DNA. Its listing shows 150,000 to 200,000 distinct CDR3 sequences. The sequenced sample consisted of blood. Receptors were obtained from a human donor with ulcerative colitis or Crohn's disease, or a healthy co-twin of an affected twin (not recorded which). Both conserved end residues are part of each CDR3.

len	v_gene	j_gene	CDR3aa
14	TRBV11-2	TRBJ2-7	CATHITGQTYEQYF
18	TRBV5-1	TRBJ2-6	CASSLYRDSALGANVLTF
17	TRBV27	TRBJ2-5	CASSLSGEGVRQETQYF
13	TRBV11-1	TRBJ2-5	CASSPRVSETQYF
15	TRBV10-1	TRBJ1-5	CASSRTGQGNQPQHF
11	TRBV28	TRBJ2-7	CASSPAYEQYF
14	TRBV18	TRBJ1-1	CASSPDRGLGKAFF
15	TRBV3-1	TRBJ2-7	CASSQEWGGLREQYF
15	TRBV20-1	TRBJ1-1	CSASKQLTMNTEAFF
15	TRBV2	TRBJ2-2	CASSDGTGWTGELFF
16	TRBV6-5	TRBJ2-2	CASSYLAGFLSGELFF
15	TRBV11-2	TRBJ2-7	CASSSLRARIYEQYF
15	TRBV4-2	TRBJ2-7	CASSPGGGNSYEQYF
15	TRBV24-1	TRBJ1-2	CATGPREGDIHGYTF
16	TRBV25-1	TRBJ1-5	CTSSESSTGSNQPQHF
13	TRBV20-1	TRBJ1-5	CSAREDSNQPQHF
13	TRBV7-3	TRBJ1-1	CASSPQPRTEAFF
16	TRBV18	TRBJ2-2	CASSPRRGPNTGELFF
14	TRBV6-6	TRBJ2-5	CASSPGTGPETQYF
14	TRBV11-2	TRBJ1-1	CASSEQGHHTEAFF
13	TRBV5-1	TRBJ2-2	CASSVGNTGELFF
15	TRBV15	TRBJ2-6	CATSRELVGANVLTF
15	TRBV5-1	TRBJ1-1	CASGQRPGGRSEAFF
15	TRBV7-6	TRBJ1-5	CASSLGVGIHQPQHF
13	TRBV7-2	TRBJ2-1	CASSLGRTDEQFF
14	TRBV27	TRBJ1-2	CASSLSAGVYGYTF
15	TRBV5-4	TRBJ2-1	CASSLVAAGLDEQFF
15	TRBV27	TRBJ2-3	CASSLGTSGRDTQYF
15	TRBV20-1	TRBJ2-2	CSASQQGVLTGELFF
18	TRBV19	TRBJ1-1	CASSIVIRDRGRVTEAFF
14	TRBV24-1	TRBJ2-1	CATSGSGGANEQFF
13	TRBV6-5	TRBJ1-6	CASNRGVESPLHF
15	TRBV27	TRBJ2-2	CASSSSGGNTGELFF
17	TRBV28	TRBJ2-1	CASSLARGGFPSGEQFF
13	TRBV6-2/TRBV6-3	TRBJ2-2	CASLAVNTGELFF
13	TRBV3-1	TRBJ2-3	CASSQAPYATQYF
15	TRBV19	TRBJ2-1	CASSRLAGPYNEQFF
15	TRBV28	TRBJ2-3	CASSSSGSGTDTQYF
15	TRBV5-8	TRBJ2-2	CASSPRGQNTGELFF
15	TRBV2	TRBJ2-2	CASSPDRVFSGELFF
14	TRBV6-2/TRBV6-3	TRBJ1-5	CASRPGQDYQPQHF
13	TRBV5-1	TRBJ2-3	CASSPGPTDTQYF